These 25 T cell receptor beta chains share one sample of origin, sequenced in a study of T cell changes during pregnancy in multiple sclerosis. Clones were sequenced by immunoSEQ multiplex PCR, and TCRdb holds only the in-frame ones, with some missing. Here the sample spans nearly 50,000 clones, nearly 95% being singletons. Sequencing was performed on CD4+ T cells from peripheral blood mononuclear cells, taken in the first trimester of pregnancy. These receptors came from a female donor with multiple sclerosis, enrolled in a pregnancy study.

The V call is TRBV7-2, the J call TRBJ2-6; 9 bases are shared with TRBD1. After removal of 0 bases from V and 0 bases from J, the junction contained 3 bases not matched to a gene. CDR1 and CDR2 from the germline V gene are SGHTA and FQGNSA. The CDR3 length is 18 residues. The CDR3 coding sequence is TGTGCCAGCAGCTTAGCGGGACAGGGAATCTCTGGGGCCAACGTCCTGACTTTC. Encoded protein: CASSLAGQGISGANVLTF.

The J gene is TRBJ2-2, the V gene TRBV5-4; 11 nucleotides align to TRBD2. CDR1 and CDR2 (germline): SGHNT, YYREEE (reference sequence). V was clipped by 4 bases and J by 6 bases; unmatched bases: 8. This CDR3 is 16 amino acids long. The CDR3 bases are TGTGCCAGCAGCCTACTAGCGGGGGTTTCCTCCGGGGAGCTGTTTTTT. Residues: CASSLLAGVSSGELFF.

V and J are TRBV5-1 and TRBJ1-4; 8 bases are a match to TRBD1. The CDR3 is made up of 14 amino acids. The V gene's germline CDR1 is SGHRS and CDR2 YFSETQ. The ends lost 4 bases at V and 2 bases at J; junction bases unmatched: 1. The CDR3 DNA is TGCGCCAGCAGCCCAGGGGGCACTAATGAAAAACTGTTTTTT. Protein sequence: CASSPGGTNEKLFF.

The genes are TRBV14 and TRBJ2-1, with D maybe TRBD1 (5 bases). Germline CDR1 is SGHDN and CDR2 is FVKESK. The V end lost 3 bases, the J end lost 0 bases, and 15 bases lay between the germline ends. The CDR3 spans 17 residues. The CDR3 sequence is CASSHGQGLGSYNEQFF. CDR3 nucleotides: TGTGCCAGCAGCCATGGGCAGGGCTTGGGCTCCTACAATGAGCAGTTCTTC.

CDR3 region: CASSRTGTGELFF. The CDR3 region has the DNA TGTGCCAGCAGCCGAACAGGGACCGGGGAGCTGTTTTTT. This chain joins TRBV7-9 and TRBJ2-2; D is perhaps TRBD1 (6 bases). V was cut by 5 bases and J by 5 bases, with 9 bases left in between. The CDR3 consists of 13 residues. Per the germline V gene, CDR1 is SEHNR and CDR2 is FQNEAQ (reference sequence).

This chain connects TRBV5-1 to TRBJ1-4; D gene ambiguous. Germline V gene sequence: CDR1 SGHRS, CDR2 YFSETQ. The CDR3 has 13 residues. The V end lost 5 bases, the J end lost 8 bases, and 13 bases lay between the germline ends. CDR3 sequence: CASRSGDKEKLFF. CDR3 sequence (DNA): TGCGCCAGCAGATCGGGAGACAAGGAAAAACTGTTTTTT.

This chain joins TRBV29-1 and TRBJ1-1; D is perhaps TRBD1 (6 bases). The CDR3 covers 13 residues. The germline V gene has CDR1 SQVTM and CDR2 ANQGSEA. Deletions cut 5 bases from V and 0 bases from J, with 10 bases between. The CDR3 reads CSVYRVMNTEAFF. The CDR3 bases are TGCAGCGTTTACAGGGTCATGAACACTGAAGCTTTCTTT.

The chain recombines TRBV2 with TRBJ2-2; D call uncertain. The ends were cut back, 3 bases at V and 3 bases at J, with 11 bases in the middle. Germline V gene sequence: CDR1 SNHLY, CDR2 FYNNEI. The length of the CDR3 is 15 residues. CDR3: CASSESAVHTGELFF. CDR3 nucleotide sequence: TGTGCCAGCAGTGAGAGCGCGGTACACACCGGGGAGCTGTTTTTT.

The chain links TRBV5-1 to TRBJ2-7; 8 nucleotides line up with TRBD2. The junction had 3 bases not matched to a gene; V was cut back by 2 bases and J by 5 bases. The CDR3 runs 13 residues. Germline V lookup: CDR1 SGHRS, CDR2 YFSETQ. CDR3 sequence reads: CASSFGGVNEQYF. The CDR3 region has the DNA TGCGCCAGCAGCTTCGGGGGGGTCAACGAGCAGTACTTC.

The rearrangement links TRBV10-3 to TRBJ1-4; weak D call: TRBD1 (6 bases). Trimming removed 0 bases at V and 8 bases at J, with 13 bases between. The CDR3 is 15 amino acids. Germline V gene data show CDR1 as ENHRY and CDR2 as SYGVKD. CDR3 sequence: CAISESQGVGEKLFF. The CDR3 bases are TGTGCCATCAGTGAGTCACAGGGAGTCGGGGAAAAACTGTTTTTT.

The chain joins TRBV11-1 to TRBJ2-7, with TRBD1 matching over 9 bases. Trimming cost V 5 bases and J 0 bases; bases outside gene matches: 14. The CDR3 sequence is 18 residues long. CDR1 is SGHAT, CDR2 FQDESV, per germline (reference sequence). This CDR3 reads CASSRKQGAHRSSYEQYF. The CDR3 DNA is TGTGCCAGCAGCCGCAAACAGGGGGCCCACCGCAGCTCCTACGAGCAGTACTTC.

This clone was counted once. The gene calls are TRBV11-2 and TRBJ2-1, with D tentatively TRBD2 (6 bases). The V end was cut by 3 bases, the J end by 7 bases, with 22 bases between. The CDR3 contains 17 residues. Germline loops: CDR1 SGHAT, CDR2 FQNNGV. The DNA of the CDR3 is TGTGCCAGCAGCTTCCGTCCTGGCGGGGCAAACTATAATGAGCAGTTCTTC. This sequence encodes CASSFRPGGANYNEQFF.

V usage is TRBV29-1 and J usage is TRBJ1-4; 9 bases align to TRBD1. Germline V CDR1 and CDR2: SQVTM, ANQGSEA. The CDR3 is made up of 13 amino acids. The ends lost 6 bases at V and 4 bases at J; junction bases unmatched: 3. CDR3 amino acids: CSVTGGGNEKLFF. The CDR3 nucleotides are TGCAGCGTGACAGGGGGTGGTAATGAAAAACTGTTTTTT.

Here the CDR3 DNA reads TGTGCCAGTACCTCGACAGGGAGCTCCTACAATGAGCAGTTCTTC. It translates to CASTSTGSSYNEQFF. V is TRBV19 and J is TRBJ2-1; 7 bases align to TRBD1. Germline lookup yields CDR1 LNHDA and CDR2 SQIVND (reference sequence). The CDR3 totals 15 residues. V was clipped by 7 bases and J by 0 bases; unmatched bases: 6.

The chain has TRBV19 and TRBJ2-6, with D uncertain. V lost 7 bases and J lost 4, with 11 bases in between. Germline V gene sequence: CDR1 LNHDA, CDR2 SQIVND (reference sequence). The CDR3 sequence is 14 residues long. The CDR3 loop is CASTSQVGANVLTF. DNA of the CDR3: TGTGCCAGTACCTCGCAGGTGGGGGCCAACGTCCTGACTTTC.

The J gene is TRBJ1-6, the V gene TRBV6-5; D ambiguous. Germline V CDR1 and CDR2: MNHEY, SVGAGI. V lost 4 bases to trimming and J lost 14 bases, with 12 bases between them. The CDR3 runs 12 residues. The CDR3 nucleotides are TGTGCCAGCAGTTTAAACCGGGTTTCCCTCCACTTT. Its protein is CASSLNRVSLHF.

The chain joins TRBV9 to TRBJ2-1; D is possibly TRBD1 (6 bases). V was cut by 4 bases and J by 3 bases, with 17 bases left in between. From germline, CDR1 is SGDLS and CDR2 YYNGEE. The CDR3 runs to 16 residues. The DNA of the CDR3 is TGTGCCAGCAGCCCCCGTCAGGGGCAGGGCTACAATGAGCAGTTCTTC. The encoded protein is CASSPRQGQGYNEQFF.

The chain joins TRBV5-1 to TRBJ1-4; D gene ambiguous. V lost 7 bases, J lost 0 bases, and 10 bases lay in between. Germline V gene lookup returns CDR1 SGHRS and CDR2 YFSETQ. CDR3 length: 14 residues. CDR3 residues: CASSRDSTNEKLFF. In nucleotides, the CDR3 is TGCGCCAGCTCTCGGGATTCAACTAATGAAAAACTGTTTTTT. Complete variable domain (other parts from reference TRBV5-1 and TRBJ1-4): KAGVTQTPRYLIKTRGQQVTLSCSPISGHRSVSWYQQTPGQGLQFLFEYFSETQRNKGNFPGRFSGRQFSNSRSEMNVSTLELGDSALYLCASSRDSTNEKLFFGSGTQLSVL.

The CDR3 reads CASSPRQGLIDEQYF. CDR3 DNA sequence: TGTGCCAGCAGCCCCCGACAGGGTTTAATCGACGAGCAGTACTTC. The rearrangement joins TRBV7-6 to TRBJ2-7; 7 nucleotides match TRBD1. This CDR3 region has 15 residues. V gave up 5 bases and J gave up 5 bases; unmatched junction bases: 12. Germline CDR1 SGHVS, CDR2 FNYEAQ.

The chain has TRBV11-2 and TRBJ1-1; D remains unclear. The V and J ends lost 6 bases and 5 bases respectively, with 19 bases between them. In germline, CDR1 is SGHAT, CDR2 FQNNGV. The CDR3 is 15 residues long. The DNA of the CDR3 is TGTGCCAGCAGTTCGAGGCGGGGTCAGGAGACTGAAGCTTTCTTT. Protein product: CASSSRRGQETEAFF.

CDR3 protein: CASSRTGFMNTEAFF. The CDR3 coding sequence is TGTGCCAGCAGCCGCACAGGGTTTATGAACACTGAAGCTTTCTTT. This chain links TRBV11-2 with TRBJ1-1, with D maybe TRBD1 (6 bases). Trimming cost V 5 bases and J 0 bases, with 13 bases left between them. This CDR3 is 15 amino acids long. Germline V lookup: CDR1 SGHAT, CDR2 FQNNGV.

This sequence joins TRBV7-8 and TRBJ1-5; D is possibly TRBD1 (6 bases). Germline values: CDR1 SGHVS, CDR2 FQNEAQ. Trimming left V 0 bases short and J 6 bases short, with 12 bases between. This CDR3 has 15 residues. CDR3 loop: CASSLALTGIQPQHF. In DNA, the CDR3 is TGTGCCAGCAGCTTAGCTCTAACAGGGATTCAGCCCCAGCATTTT.

V usage is TRBV7-2 and J usage is TRBJ2-7, with D unresolved. CDR1 is SGHTA, CDR2 FQGNSA, per germline. CDR3 size: 11 residues. Trimming stripped 3 bases from V and 6 bases from J, with 6 bases between. As DNA, the CDR3 is TGTGCCAGCAGCTTGGTCAGCGAGCAGTACTTC. Translating it yields CASSLVSEQYF.

The chain couples TRBV5-1 to TRBJ2-5; 8 nucleotides agree with TRBD1. There are 13 residues in the CDR3. Trimming cost V 5 bases and J 2 bases; bases outside gene matches: 2. Germline V lookup: CDR1 SGHRS, CDR2 YFSETQ. CDR3 sequence: CASRTGGQETQYF. DNA for the CDR3: TGCGCCAGCAGAACAGGGGGACAAGAGACCCAGTACTTC.

In DNA form, the CDR3 reads TGCGCCAGCAGCTTGTGGGGACAGGGGAACACTGAAGCTTTCTTT. Translating it yields CASSLWGQGNTEAFF. V and J are TRBV5-1 and TRBJ1-1, with 9 bases identical to TRBD1. Germline values: CDR1 SGHRS, CDR2 YFSETQ. This CDR3 contains 15 residues. Trimming took 1 base from V and 1 from J; bases not matched to a gene: 2.